Given below is one TCR beta chain in context. This clonotype was observed at least ten times. The antigen this receptor binds is unknown. No quality values exist for individual bases; no much larger clone is one base distant. According to the germline V gene, CDR1 reads MDHEN and CDR2 reads SYDVKM. Trimming accounts for 5 bases at V and 6 bases at J, while the number of junction bases matched to no gene is 10. From the cysteine through the phenylalanine, the CDR3 covers 14 amino acids. The retained sequence is limited to the CDR3, 42 bases, with the frame set at the first base. This record comes from a study of T cell repertoires in cytomegalovirus infection (dated by TCRdb to between 2018 and 2021). As for the study more broadly: The HLA type of each donor mattered for the analysis, because public TCR beta signatures pointed to carriage of CMV infection along with the matching HLA type. What the study reported, not specific to this receptor: In the ex vivo response, HLA-C-restricted CMV-specific TCR beta clonotypes were dominant, and in two of eight donors the single most frequent clonotype came from this HLA-C-restricted group. Cumulative frequency of public TCR beta family members discriminated carriers of CMV infection plus the relevant HLA type in this cohort and an independent 352-donor cohort.

The sequencing machine was an Illumina HiSeq 1500. Starting from the raw public reads, TCRdb applied fastp trimming at Q25, assembled clones with MiXCR and retained in-frame beta chains. Rows merge per CDR3 protein into single entries with the most common DNA and genes. In this sample the table shows about 250,000 distinct CDR3 sequences, 6% to 8% of which occur a single time. The biggest ten clones account for about 6.5% of the sample. The chain employs TRBV28 and TRBJ2-7; TRBD1 fits 7 bases in the junction. This clonotype originated in a human donor in good health (CMV status not recorded). Some clones in this sample may be carry-over from other donors' samples. Sequenced sample: PBMCs. At the DNA level, the sequence is TGTGCCAGCAGTACCAGACAGGGTTCTAGCGAGCAGTACTTC. This gives the protein CASSTRQGSSEQYF.